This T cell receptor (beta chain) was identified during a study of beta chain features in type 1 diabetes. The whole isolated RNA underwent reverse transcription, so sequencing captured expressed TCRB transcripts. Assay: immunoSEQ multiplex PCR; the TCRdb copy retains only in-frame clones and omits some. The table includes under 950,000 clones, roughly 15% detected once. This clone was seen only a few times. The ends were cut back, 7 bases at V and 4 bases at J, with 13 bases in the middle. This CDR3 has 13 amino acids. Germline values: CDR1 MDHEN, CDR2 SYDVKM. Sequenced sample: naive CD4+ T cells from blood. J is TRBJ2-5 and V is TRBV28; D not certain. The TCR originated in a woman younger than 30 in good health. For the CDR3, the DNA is TGTGCCAGCACCTCCCCCCGACGAGAGACCCAGTACTTC. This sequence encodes CASTSPRRETQYF.